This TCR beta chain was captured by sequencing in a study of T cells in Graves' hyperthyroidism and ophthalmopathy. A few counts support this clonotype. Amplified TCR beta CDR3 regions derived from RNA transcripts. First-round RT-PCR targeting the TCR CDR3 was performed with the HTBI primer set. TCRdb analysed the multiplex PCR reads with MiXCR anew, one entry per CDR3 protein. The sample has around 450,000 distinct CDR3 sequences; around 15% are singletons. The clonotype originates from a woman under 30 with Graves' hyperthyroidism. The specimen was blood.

The CDR3 here is CATSRGGLAGGYEQYF. In DNA form, the CDR3 reads TGTGCCACCAGCAGAGGGGGACTAGCGGGAGGCTACGAGCAGTACTTC. The V and J genes are TRBV15 and TRBJ2-7; 15 positions match TRBD2. V lost 1 base and J lost 3; bases outside the gene matches: 1. Germline CDR1 LNHNV, CDR2 YYDKDF (reference sequence). The CDR3 covers 16 residues. Full variable domain (missing parts from reference TRBV15 and TRBJ2-7): DAMVIQNPRYQVTQFGKPVTLSCSQTLNHNVMYWYQQKSSQAPKLLFHYYDKDFNNEADTPDNFQSRRPNTSFCFLDIRSPGLGDTAMYLCATSRGGLAGGYEQYFGPGTRLTVT.